A selection of T cell receptor beta chains follows, all from one sample in a study of shared clonotypes between healthy human individuals. The method was immunoSEQ multiplex PCR; TCRdb's version includes in-frame clones alone and lacks a portion of them. Among 650,000 to 750,000 clones listed, 55% to 75% were seen once. The sample taken for sequencing was memory CD4+ T cells sorted from blood. These receptors originate from a woman in her 30s in good health. The CDR3 runs from the conserved cysteine through the conserved F or W. The order of the fields is V gene, CDR3 length, clone size, J gene, D gene, CDR3 DNA, CDR3 protein. D genes are given only for firm matches. Clone sizes are given selectively: once, few, many, or a class where the clone is expanded.

TRBV11-2	17	.	TRBJ2-7	TRBD2	TGTGCCAGCAGCTTAAAACTGAGGGCTAGCGGGAGCTACGAGCAGTACTTC	CASSLKLRASGSYEQYF
TRBV7-6	12	few	TRBJ2-7	.	TGTGCCAGCAGCGCTAGCGACAACGAGCAGTACTTC	CASSASDNEQYF
TRBV18	14	.	TRBJ2-7	TRBD2	TGTGCCAGCTCAGCCCCAGCGGGAGTGTACGAGCAGTACTTC	CASSAPAGVYEQYF
TRBV18	13	.	TRBJ2-1	TRBD1	TGTGCCAGCGATGCGACAGGGAACAATGAGCAGTTCTTC	CASDATGNNEQFF
TRBV28	13	.	TRBJ2-1	.	TGTGCCACGCACTCCGGAGTTTACAATGAGCAGTTCTTC	CATHSGVYNEQFF
TRBV19	14	.	TRBJ2-7	.	TGTGCCAGTAGTATAGGTCAGGGTATCTACGAGCAGTACTTC	CASSIGQGIYEQYF
TRBV15	12	.	TRBJ2-7	.	TGTGCCACCAGCAGAGACGGCTACGAGCAGTACTTC	CATSRDGYEQYF
TRBV19	16	.	TRBJ2-5	TRBD2	TGTGCCAGTAGTATAGGGGGACTAGCGGAACAAGAGACCCAGTACTTC	CASSIGGLAEQETQYF
TRBV18	15	.	TRBJ2-7	.	TGTGCCAGCTCCCCGGGAACTAGCCGGAGCTACGAGCAGTACTTC	CASSPGTSRSYEQYF
TRBV25-1	11	.	TRBJ2-3	.	TGTGCCAGCAGTGCTTGGGATACGCAGTATTTT	CASSAWDTQYF
TRBV19	12	.	TRBJ2-1	.	TGTGCCAGTAGTAAGGAGGGATATGAGCAGTTCTTC	CASSKEGYEQFF
TRBV7-3	12	once	TRBJ2-7	TRBD1	TGTGCCAGCAGCCCAGGGGGCGACGAGCAGTACTTC	CASSPGGDEQYF
TRBV2	14	.	TRBJ1-2	.	TGTGCCAGCAGTGACTCAGGGAATAACTATGGCTACACCTTC	CASSDSGNNYGYTF
TRBV5-1	15	.	TRBJ2-1	TRBD2	TGCGCCAGCAGCTTAGTGGGACTAGCGGACAATGAGCAGTTCTTC	CASSLVGLADNEQFF
TRBV18	14	.	TRBJ2-7	.	TGTGCCAGCTCACCAGGCGTCAGCTCCTACGAGCAGTACTTC	CASSPGVSSYEQYF
TRBV6-1	12	.	TRBJ2-3	.	TGTGCCAGCAGGGGGTACACAGATACGCAGTATTTT	CASRGYTDTQYF
TRBV2	14	.	TRBJ1-2	TRBD1	TGTGCCAGCAGACGAAGACAGGGAGACTATGGCTACACCTTC	CASRRRQGDYGYTF
TRBV5-1	16	.	TRBJ2-3	TRBD2	TGCGCCAGCAGTCCTGGACTAGCTCTCAGCACAGATACGCAGTATTTT	CASSPGLALSTDTQYF
TRBV6-6	15	.	TRBJ2-7	.	TGTGCCAGCAGTAGACGCGGAGACGGCGTCTACGAGCAGTACTTC	CASSRRGDGVYEQYF
TRBV16	14	.	TRBJ1-1	.	TGTGCCAGCAGCCAAGTAAGTGGGAACACTGAAGCTTTCTTT	CASSQVSGNTEAFF
TRBV5-1	15	.	TRBJ2-1	TRBD1	TGCGCCAGCAGCGCAACCGGGACAGACTACAATGAGCAGTTCTTC	CASSATGTDYNEQFF
TRBV11-3	16	.	TRBJ2-1	.	TGTGCCAGCAGCTTAGGATCCGGGAGCATCTACAATGAGCAGTTCTTC	CASSLGSGSIYNEQFF
TRBV7-9	13	.	TRBJ1-5	.	TGTGCCAGCAGCTTTAGTGGGGATCAGCCCCAGCATTTT	CASSFSGDQPQHF
TRBV4-1	15	.	TRBJ2-3	TRBD2	TGCGCCAGCAGCCGAGGACTAGCGGGCACAGATACGCAGTATTTT	CASSRGLAGTDTQYF
TRBV11-2	12	.	TRBJ2-1	.	TGTGCCAGCAGCTTAATGGGGAATGAGCAGTTCTTC	CASSLMGNEQFF
TRBV9	15	few	TRBJ2-2	TRBD2	TGTGCCAGCAGCGCGGGACTAGCGGGCACCGGGGAGCTGTTTTTT	CASSAGLAGTGELFF
TRBV28	13	.	TRBJ2-3	.	TGTGCCAGCAGTGCCCCGGGCCCAGATACGCAGTATTTT	CASSAPGPDTQYF
TRBV6-1	13	.	TRBJ2-2	.	TGTGCCAGCACCTCCAGGGGGGGCGGGGAGCTGTTTTTT	CASTSRGGGELFF
TRBV28	14	.	TRBJ1-2	TRBD1	TGTGCCAGCAGTGCGGACAGGCGGGGCTATGGCTACACCTTC	CASSADRRGYGYTF
TRBV28	13	.	TRBJ2-7	TRBD1	TGTGCCAGCAGCTCCGGACAGGGGTACGAGCAGTACTTC	CASSSGQGYEQYF
TRBV5-4	13	once	TRBJ2-2	.	TGTGCCAGCAGCTTGGTCAGGACCGGGGAGCTGTTTTTT	CASSLVRTGELFF